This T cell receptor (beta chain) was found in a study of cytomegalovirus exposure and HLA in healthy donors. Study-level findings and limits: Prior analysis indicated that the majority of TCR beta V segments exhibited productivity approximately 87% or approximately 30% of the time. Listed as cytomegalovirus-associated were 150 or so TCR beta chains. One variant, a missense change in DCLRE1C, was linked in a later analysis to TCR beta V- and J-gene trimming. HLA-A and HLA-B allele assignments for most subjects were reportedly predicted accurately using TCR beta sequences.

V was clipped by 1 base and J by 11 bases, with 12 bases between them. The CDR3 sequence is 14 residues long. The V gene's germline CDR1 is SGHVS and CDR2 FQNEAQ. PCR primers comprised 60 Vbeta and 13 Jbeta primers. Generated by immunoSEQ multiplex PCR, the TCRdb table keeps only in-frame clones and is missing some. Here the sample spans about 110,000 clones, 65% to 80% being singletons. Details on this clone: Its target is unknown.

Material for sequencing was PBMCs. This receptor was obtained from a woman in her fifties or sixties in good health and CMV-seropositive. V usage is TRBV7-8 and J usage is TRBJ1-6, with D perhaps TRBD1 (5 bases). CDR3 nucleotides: TGTGCCAGCAGCTTAGGGGCAGGGTCGCCACCCCTCCACTTT. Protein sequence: CASSLGAGSPPLHF.